Reported below is one TCR beta chain. Antigen: not known. The sample comes from a study of cytomegalovirus exposure and HLA in healthy donors. Study overall: From donors who were HLA-typed, an early data release held 80 million to 95 million unique TCRs. Of all 400 or so donors who were genotyped, about 84% belonged to the Caucasian-associated ancestry cluster.

Study-level findings and limits: For TCR beta chains, V- and J-gene trimming was later linked to a missense DCLRE1C variant.

The PCR ran on 60 Vbeta and 13 Jbeta primers. TCRdb keeps only in-frame clones here, not all; method: immunoSEQ multiplex PCR. The table shows under 150,000 clones, with 84% occurring only once. This clonotype was obtained from a boy aged 2 to 9 in good health and CMV-seronegative. The sample consisted of PBMCs.

The CDR3 loop is CASSGDRGPKIEKLFF. The CDR3 DNA reads TGTGCCAGCAGTGGAGACAGGGGGCCTAAGATCGAAAAACTGTTTTTT. The J gene is TRBJ1-4, the V gene TRBV6-1; 10 bases agree with TRBD1. The ends lost 4 bases at V and 8 bases at J; junction bases unmatched: 10. Germline loops: CDR1 MNHNS, CDR2 SASEGT. The CDR3 contains 16 residues.